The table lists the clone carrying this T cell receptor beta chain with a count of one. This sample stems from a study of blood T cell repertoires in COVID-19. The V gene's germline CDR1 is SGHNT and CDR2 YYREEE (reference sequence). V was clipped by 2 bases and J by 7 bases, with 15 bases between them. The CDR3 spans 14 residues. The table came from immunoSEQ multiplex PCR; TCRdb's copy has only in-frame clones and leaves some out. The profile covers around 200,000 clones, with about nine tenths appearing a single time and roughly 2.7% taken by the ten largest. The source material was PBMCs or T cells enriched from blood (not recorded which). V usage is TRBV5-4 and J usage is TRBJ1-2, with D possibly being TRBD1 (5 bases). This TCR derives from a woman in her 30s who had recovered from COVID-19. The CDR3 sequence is CASSFLTDRRGYTF. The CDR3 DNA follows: TGTGCCAGCAGCTTTCTGACAGATCGGCGTGGCTACACCTTC.